This TCR beta chain appears in the sequencing data of a study of blood T cell repertoires in COVID-19 (dated by TCRdb to 2019 to 2021). Background for the entire study: The collaborator samples originated in the United States, Italy and Spain and spanned the acute and convalescent phases of COVID-19. The material from the prospective study consisted of cDNA or gDNA derived from T cells, B-cell-depleted T cells, or PBMCs. Deeply sampled blood TCRbeta repertoires from subjects exposed to, actively infected with, or recovered from COVID-19 were included in the dataset. The repertoires were made available in a free public database intended to serve as a resource for research on the immune response to SARS-CoV-2. The samples were drawn from the first 160 participants of the ongoing ImmuneRACE study and from over 950 subjects provided by 6 global collaborators. Sample metadata almost always included a de-identified subject ID, COVID-19 status, age in years and sex. Where HLA class I and class II types were available, the types were taken from metadata supplied by the sample provider, not from assay-based typing.

In the germline V gene, CDR1 corresponds to SGHVS and CDR2 to FQNEAQ. The trim is 4 bases for V and 3 bases for J, with a gap of 13 bases between the germline ends. From the cysteine up to the phenylalanine, the CDR3 has a length of 14 residues. Solely the CDR3 DNA is kept, with 42 bases framed from the first base. As to this clone: Its antigen specificity is not known. Base qualities were left out, and no much larger clone turns up one base away.

On the study overall, not on this receptor specifically: The quantity of clinical and demographic metadata differed by source and by participant and was supplied without curation.

The collaborating institutions used their own protocols to collect whole blood in K2EDTA tubes. For TCRbeta analysis, collaborators shipped samples as frozen whole blood, isolated PBMCs, or DNA extracted from either of those sample types. The immunoSEQ Assay, a bias-controlled multiplex PCR, was used to amplify TCRbeta CDR3 regions from genomic DNA. The paper's data handling went like this. The number of nucleated cells in each sample was estimated from the amplification of reference gene primers within the assay. Sequence reads were collapsed and filtered to measure the absolute abundance of every unique TCRbeta CDR3 rearrangement. For each sample, productive Simpson clonality was calculated as the square root of Simpson's diversity index across productive rearrangements. The source is immuneACCESS, and TCRdb retained only in-frame sequences with V and J called. Part of the clones is not carried over; for the studies checked, unresolved V genes explain less than half of this, and the remainder is unexplained. The V and J calls and clone size were taken over from that table, and D and trimming were inferred from the DNA. The sample table lists around 97,000 clones, approximately 84% of them with a count of one. The ten biggest clones cover under 15% of the sample.

The TCR originated in a human donor in a cohort sampled during active or convalescent COVID-19. What was sequenced was peripheral blood. The chain is made from TRBV7-8 and TRBJ2-7; the D gene is perhaps TRBD2, on 5 matching bases. The CDR3 protein sequence reads: CASSSRLGSYEQYF. The DNA is TGTGCCAGCAGCTCTCGACTGGGGAGCTACGAGCAGTACTTC.